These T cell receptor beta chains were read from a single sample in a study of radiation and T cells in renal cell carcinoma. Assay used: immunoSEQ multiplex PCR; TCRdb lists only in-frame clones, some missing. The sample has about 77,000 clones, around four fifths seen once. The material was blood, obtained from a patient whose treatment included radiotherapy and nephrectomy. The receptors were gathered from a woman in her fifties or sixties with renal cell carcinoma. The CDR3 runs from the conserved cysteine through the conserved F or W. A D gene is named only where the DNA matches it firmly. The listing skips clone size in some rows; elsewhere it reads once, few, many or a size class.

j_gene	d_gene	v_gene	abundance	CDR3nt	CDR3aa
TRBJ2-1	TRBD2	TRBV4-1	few	TGCGCCAGCAGCCAGGAACTAGCGGGTGTAAGCAATGAGCAGTTCTTC	CASSQELAGVSNEQFF
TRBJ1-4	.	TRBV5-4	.	TGTGCCACCGCAACCCACTCGTGGGGGACTAATGAAAAACTGTTTTTT	CATATHSWGTNEKLFF
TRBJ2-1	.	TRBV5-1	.	TGCGCCAGCAGCATTCTCGGACAGCCTAACTACAATGAGCAGTTCTTC	CASSILGQPNYNEQFF
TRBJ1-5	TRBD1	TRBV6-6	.	TGTGCCAGCAGGAGACAGGGGAACAATCAGCCCCAGCATTTT	CASRRQGNNQPQHF
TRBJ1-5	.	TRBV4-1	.	TGCGCCAGCAGCCAAGATCTTCAAAGTTATAGCAATCAGCCCCAGCATTTT	CASSQDLQSYSNQPQHF
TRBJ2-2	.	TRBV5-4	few	TGTGCCAGCTATATACAGGGCCGGACCGGGGAGCTGTTTTTT	CASYIQGRTGELFF
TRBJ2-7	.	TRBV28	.	TGTGCCAGCAGTCCTGCCGGACACCCCTACGAGCAGTACTTC	CASSPAGHPYEQYF
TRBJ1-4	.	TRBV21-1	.	TGTGCCAGCCCCGAGCCAGGGGCAGCAACTAATGAAAAACTGTTTTTT	CASPEPGAATNEKLFF
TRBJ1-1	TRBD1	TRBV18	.	TGTGCCAGCTCACCAAGGACAGGGGACGCTGAAGCTTTCTTT	CASSPRTGDAEAFF
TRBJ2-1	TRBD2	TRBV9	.	TGTGCCAGCAGCGTTGCGGGAGCTTCCTACAATGAGCAGTTCTTC	CASSVAGASYNEQFF
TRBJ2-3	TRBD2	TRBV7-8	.	TGTGCCAGCAGACCAGGACTAGCGCGCACAGATACGCAGTATTTT	CASRPGLARTDTQYF
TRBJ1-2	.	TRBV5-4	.	TGTGCCAGCAGCTTGGAAGCAGGGAGCTATGGCTACACCTTC	CASSLEAGSYGYTF
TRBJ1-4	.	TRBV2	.	TGTGCCAGCAGAGACGACGTGGACCCTACCACTAAACTGTTTTTT	CASRDDVDPTTKLFF
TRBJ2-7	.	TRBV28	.	TGTGCCAGCAGTTCATTCAACGAGCAGTACTTC	CASSSFNEQYF
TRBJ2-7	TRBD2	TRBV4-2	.	TGTGCCAGCAGCCAAGGACTAGCGGTTTACGAGCAGTACTTC	CASSQGLAVYEQYF
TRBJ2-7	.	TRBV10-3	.	TGTGCCATCAGTGACAGGGGAGCCGACTACGAGCAGTACTTC	CAISDRGADYEQYF
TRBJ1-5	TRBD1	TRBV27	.	TGTGCCAGCAGTTTACGGACAGGGGATAGCAGTGGACGTCTCCCCCAGCATTTT	CASSLRTGDSSGRLPQHF
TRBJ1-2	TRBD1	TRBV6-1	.	TGTGCCAGCAGTGTGGACAGGCGGGACTATGGCTACACCTTC	CASSVDRRDYGYTF
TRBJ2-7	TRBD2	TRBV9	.	TGTGCCAGCAGCGCAGGGAGGGGAGAACCAACCTACGAGCAGTACTTC	CASSAGRGEPTYEQYF
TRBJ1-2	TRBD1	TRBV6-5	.	TGTGCCAGCAGTGGCCCTAGGGGGCGAGGAGGCTACACCTTC	CASSGPRGRGGYTF
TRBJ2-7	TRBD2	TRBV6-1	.	TGTGCCAGCAGTGCCCCTAGGACTAGAGCCTACGAGCAGTACTTC	CASSAPRTRAYEQYF
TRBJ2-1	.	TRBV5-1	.	TGCGCCAGCAGCTTGGAACTTATCAAGGGCAATGAGCAGTTCTTC	CASSLELIKGNEQFF
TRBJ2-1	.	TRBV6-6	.	TGTGCCAGCAGTTACTCTTCCCGACCCACCAATGAGCAGTTCTTC	CASSYSSRPTNEQFF
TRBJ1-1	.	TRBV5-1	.	TGCGCCAGCAGCTTGGAGGGCCCGAACACTGAAGCTTTCTTT	CASSLEGPNTEAFF
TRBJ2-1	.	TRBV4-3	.	TGCGCCAGCAGCCTCAGTCGTGGCAGGGCCTACAATGAGCAGTTCTTC	CASSLSRGRAYNEQFF
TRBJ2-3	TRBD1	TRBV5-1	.	TGCGCCAGCAGCCCGGACAGGGGAGGCACAGATACGCAGTATTTT	CASSPDRGGTDTQYF
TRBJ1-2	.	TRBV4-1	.	TGCGCCAGCAGCCAAGTGGGTGCGGGGCTCGGCTACACCTTC	CASSQVGAGLGYTF
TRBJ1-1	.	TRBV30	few	TGTGCCTGGAGTCGGAGTCTGAACACTAAAGCTTTCTTT	CAWSRSLNTKAFF
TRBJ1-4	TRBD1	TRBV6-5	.	TGTGCCAGCAGTTACGGTCCAGGGGGTGTGAATGAAAAACTGTTTTTT	CASSYGPGGVNEKLFF
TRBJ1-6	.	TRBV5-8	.	TGTGCCAGCAGCTTGGCGGGGAACGCGAGGTATTCACCCCTCCACTTT	CASSLAGNARYSPLHF
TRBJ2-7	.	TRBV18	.	TGTGCCAGCTCACCCCCTCAGCATTCCCTACCCTACGAGCAGTACTTC	CASSPPQHSLPYEQYF
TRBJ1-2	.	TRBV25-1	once	TGTGCCAGCAGTGCTAATGTACGCACCTATGGCTACACCTTC	CASSANVRTYGYTF
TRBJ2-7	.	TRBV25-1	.	TGTGCCAGCAGTGACCCTGGGGCCTCCTCCTACGAGCAGTACTTC	CASSDPGASSYEQYF
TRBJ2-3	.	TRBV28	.	TGTGCCAGCAGCGGGGGCAGGCCCACAGATACGCAGTATTTT	CASSGGRPTDTQYF
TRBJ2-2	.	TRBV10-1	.	TGCGCCAGCAGTGAAAAGTTCACCGGGGAGCTGTTTTTT	CASSEKFTGELFF
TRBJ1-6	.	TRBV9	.	TGTGCCAGCAGCGTAGGACAGGAAAATTCACCCCTCCACTTT	CASSVGQENSPLHF
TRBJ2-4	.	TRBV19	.	TGTGCCAGTAGTATTTTGGATAGGGGACAAACCTTCAAAAACATTCAGTACTTC	CASSILDRGQTFKNIQYF
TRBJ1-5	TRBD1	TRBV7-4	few	TGTGCCAGCAGCTTAACAGGACAGGGGTCCCATCAGCCCCAGCATTTT	CASSLTGQGSHQPQHF
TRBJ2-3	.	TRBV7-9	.	TGTGCCAGCAGCCCGGCCGGGACAGATACGCAGTATTTT	CASSPAGTDTQYF
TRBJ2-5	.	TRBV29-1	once	TGCAGCGTCGAGGGCGCCAGCAGGGGACTCCGAGAGACCCAGTACTTC	CSVEGASRGLRETQYF
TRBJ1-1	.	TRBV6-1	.	TGTGCCAGCAGCTCCATTGGCAGGAACACTGAAGCTTTCTTT	CASSSIGRNTEAFF
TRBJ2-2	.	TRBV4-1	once	TGCGCCAGCAGCCAAGTGGCTGGACATAACACCGGGGAGCTGTTTTTT	CASSQVAGHNTGELFF
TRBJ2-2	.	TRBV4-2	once	TGTGCCAGCAGCCCTAGGCCCGGGGAGCTGTTTTTT	CASSPRPGELFF
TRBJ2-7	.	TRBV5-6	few	TGTGCCAGCAGCTTCCTAAAAGTAACCTACGAGCAGTACTTC	CASSFLKVTYEQYF
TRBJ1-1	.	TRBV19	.	TGTGCTAGTTGGGGAGGAGTAGCTTTCTTT	CASWGGVAFF